Listed below are T cell receptor beta chains from one sample, sequenced in a study of OX40 agonist ivuxolimab in advanced cancers. Libraries were prepared by immunoSEQ multiplex PCR; TCRdb keeps only in-frame clonotypes and omits some of them. The sample consists of 15,000 to 20,000 clones, 65% to 85% of them appearing once. The source material was CD4+ or CD8+ T cells sorted from blood, sampled in a trial of the OX40 agonist ivuxolimab. The receptor source for this set is an adult with an advanced solid tumor such as melanoma, head and neck, liver or kidney cancer. Each CDR3 is given with its conserved first and last residue. Clone size appears in some rows only: once, few, many, or a class for an expanded clone.

TRBV2 - CASSLINEKLFF
TRBV19 - CASSTGSSYGYTF
TRBV5-6 - CASTLGGATEAFF
TRBV30 - CAWSVGTSSGNTIYF
TRBV27 - CASSYGQGGLIASGANVLTF
TRBV7-3 - CASTESDPYEQYF
TRBV29-1 - CSADSQGTDTQYF
TRBV30 - CAWSTQDSLNEKLFF
TRBV29-1 - CSALLDSFF
TRBV28 medium-sized CASQEGRTKITYEQYF
TRBV7-9 - CASSLEQGAVTGELFF
TRBV18 - CASSLGGTGDFYEQYF
TRBV5-1 medium-sized CASSSEDRGYEQYF
TRBV28 - CASSLSRPPGPHLSEQFF
TRBV7-9 - CASSLESYGYTF
TRBV29-1 - CSVTDSAVLGGRGYTF
TRBV11-1 - CASSLSGDRNMNTEAFF
TRBV7-8 - CASSLARTSGSYEQFF
TRBV5-1 - CASSLLRSSYNEQFF
TRBV7-6 once CASSLWTGAPETQYF
TRBV15 - CATTPDFGGNQPQHF
TRBV6-1 medium-sized CATVRGGNQPQHF
TRBV7-3 - CASSSTGGPYEQYF
TRBV9 - CASSEDQDTPLHF
TRBV29-1 - CSSRSAGSYEQYF
TRBV4-2 - CASSQESPASYEQYF
TRBV30 few CAWSRSGSTEAFF
TRBV13 - CASSLAARVSTDTQYF
TRBV9 - CASSVGTGNYEQYF
TRBV27 - CASSWQGLREQYF
TRBV9 - CASSVQPKSGSYNEQFF
TRBV6-1 - CASSATGAPGLFF
TRBV9 - CASSVGAYNEQFF
TRBV7-8 once CASNSGLAGGYEQYF
TRBV9 - CASSEGPGSREQFF
TRBV27 - CASRDRAAYEQYF
TRBV28 - CASSSNKFNRGYYGYTF
TRBV7-6 - CASSLRLFDEQFF
TRBV6-5 - CASSYTNGRDTQYF
TRBV10-3 - CAISESVRGHNSYEQYF
TRBV27 - CASSGDRRLPNSPLHF
TRBV9 - CASSPGHLSYEQYF
TRBV7-3 few CASSLGAGASTDTQYF
TRBV9 - CASSVGGVQPQHF
TRBV19 once CASSITDNYGYTF
TRBV15 - CATSRDLARTYEQYF
TRBV7-2 - CASSPVGSYYEQYF
TRBV4-1 once CASSRGSYEQYF
TRBV11-2 - CASSFGPGIAITGELFF
TRBV6-1 - CASRGELYSNQPQHF
TRBV6-1 - CASSERVRDRVYGYTF
TRBV11-2 few CASSLGGTAGEQYF
TRBV6-5 - CASSYFGSTEAFF
TRBV28 - CASSFGPGGEKLFF